Each of the 3 T cell receptor beta chains below was sequenced from the same sample in a study of cytomegalovirus exposure and HLA in healthy donors. It was with 60 Vbeta and 13 Jbeta primers that the PCR ran. Assay used: immunoSEQ multiplex PCR; TCRdb lists only in-frame clones, some missing. The sample holds about 130,000 clones, about 80% seen once. Input material: PBMCs. Source of these receptors: a woman between 40 and 55 years old in good health and CMV-seropositive.

In its sample, this clone was seen a few times. The rearrangement uses TRBV7-3 and TRBJ1-1; D unresolved. Trimming shortened V by 1 base and J by 4 bases, and 10 bases separated the two germline ends. There are 14 residues in the CDR3. Germline CDR1 reads SGHTA; CDR2 reads FQGTGA. In DNA form, the CDR3 reads TGTGCCAGCAGCTTAAATTTACAGAGCACTGAAGCTTTCTTT. Protein: CASSLNLQSTEAFF.

J is TRBJ2-1 and V is TRBV7-9; a possible D gene is TRBD2 (6 bases). CDR1 SEHNR and CDR2 FQNEAQ come from the germline V gene (reference sequence). The V and J ends lost 5 bases and 1 base respectively, with 9 bases between them. The CDR3 length is 14 residues. DNA of the CDR3: TGTGCCAGCAGCCCACGGGAGTCCTACAATGAGCAGTTCTTC. Its translation is CASSPRESYNEQFF.

The V and J genes are TRBV6-6 and TRBJ2-2, with D unresolved. The germline V gene has CDR1 MNHNY and CDR2 SVGAGI (reference sequence). Trimming cost V 5 bases and J 3 bases, with 4 bases left between them. The CDR3 covers 12 residues. CDR3 nucleotides: TGTGCCAGCAGTCCCTACACCGGGGAGCTGTTTTTT. It encodes CASSPYTGELFF.